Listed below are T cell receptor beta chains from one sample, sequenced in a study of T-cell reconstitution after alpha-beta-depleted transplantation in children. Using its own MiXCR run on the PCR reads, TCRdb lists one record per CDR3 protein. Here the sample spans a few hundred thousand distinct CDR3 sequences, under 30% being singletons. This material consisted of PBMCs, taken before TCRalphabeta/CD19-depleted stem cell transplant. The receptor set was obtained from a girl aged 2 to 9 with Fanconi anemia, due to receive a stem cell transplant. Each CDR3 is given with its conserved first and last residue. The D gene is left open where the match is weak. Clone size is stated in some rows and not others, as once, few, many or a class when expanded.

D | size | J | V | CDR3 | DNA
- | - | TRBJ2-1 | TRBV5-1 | CASSLGLNLAFSYNEQFF | TGCGCCAGCAGCTTGGGCCTAAACTTAGCTTTTTCCTACAATGAGCAGTTCTTC
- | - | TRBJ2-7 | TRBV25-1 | CASSVSGSFYDEQYF | TGTGCCAGCAGTGTAAGTGGGAGCTTCTACGACGAGCAGTACTTC
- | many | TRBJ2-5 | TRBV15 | CATSRVTGQETQYF | TGTGCCACCAGCAGAGTGACAGGACAAGAGACCCAGTACTTC
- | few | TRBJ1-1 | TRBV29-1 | CSVDAASRFF | TGCAGCGTTGATGCGGCCTCAAGGTTCTTT
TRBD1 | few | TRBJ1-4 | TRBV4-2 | CASSRRQGGSNEKLFF | TGTGCCAGCAGCCGCCGACAGGGTGGATCTAATGAAAAACTGTTTTTT
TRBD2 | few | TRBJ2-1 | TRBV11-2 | CASGRTRSYNEQFF | TGTGCCAGCGGACGGACTAGAAGCTACAATGAGCAGTTCTTC
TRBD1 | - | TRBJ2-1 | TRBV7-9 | CAGDRLNEQFF | TGTGCCGGGGACAGGCTTAATGAGCAGTTCTTC
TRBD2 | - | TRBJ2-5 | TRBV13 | CASSLAGGGQETQYF | TGTGCCAGCAGCTTAGCGGGAGGAGGCCAAGAGACCCAGTACTTC
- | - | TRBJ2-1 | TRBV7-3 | CASSLSSVSYNEQFF | TGTGCCAGCAGCTTATCCAGTGTCTCCTACAATGAGCAGTTCTTC
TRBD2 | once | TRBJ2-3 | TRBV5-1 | CASSLNGGGTTDTQYF | TGCGCCAGCAGCTTGAATGGCGGGGGGACCACAGATACGCAGTATTTT
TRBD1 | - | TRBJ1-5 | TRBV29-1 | CSALTGGSNQPQHF | TGCAGCGCTCTGACAGGGGGAAGCAATCAGCCCCAGCATTTT
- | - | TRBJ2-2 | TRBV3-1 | CASSQEAGRTGELFF | TGTGCCAGCAGCCAAGAGGCGGGTAGGACCGGGGAGCTGTTTTTT
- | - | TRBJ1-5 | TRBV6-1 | CASSAIGQYHYSNQPQHF | TGTGCCAGCAGTGCGATTGGACAGTACCACTATAGCAATCAGCCCCAGCATTTT
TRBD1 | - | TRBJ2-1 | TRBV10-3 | CATHDRGQFF | TGTGCCACCCACGACAGGGGGCAGTTCTTC
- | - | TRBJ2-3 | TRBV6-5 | CASSYSLSPDTQYF | TGTGCCAGCAGTTACTCTCTTAGTCCAGATACGCAGTATTTT
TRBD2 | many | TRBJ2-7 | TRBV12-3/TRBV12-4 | CASSLTSGSSYEQYF | TGTGCCAGCAGTTTAACTAGCGGGAGTTCCTACGAGCAGTACTTC
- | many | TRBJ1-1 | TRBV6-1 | CASREHLRGRITEAFF | TGTGCCAGCAGAGAACACCTCAGGGGACGAATCACTGAAGCTTTCTTT
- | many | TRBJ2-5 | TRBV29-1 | CSVETRGRGTQYF | TGCAGCGTTGAAACTAGGGGGCGGGGGACCCAGTACTTC
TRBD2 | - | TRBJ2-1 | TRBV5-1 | CASSLAFSQREYNEQFF | TGCGCCAGCAGCTTGGCATTTTCCCAGCGGGAATACAATGAGCAGTTCTTC
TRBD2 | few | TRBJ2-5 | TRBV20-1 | CSASQTSGEGTQYF | TGCAGTGCTTCTCAGACTAGCGGGGAGGGGACCCAGTACTTC
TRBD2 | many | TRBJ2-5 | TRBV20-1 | CSATSGRSQTQYF | TGCAGTGCTACTAGCGGGAGGTCACAGACCCAGTACTTC
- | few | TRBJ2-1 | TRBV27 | CATRDLWGGWNNEQFF | TGTGCCACACGAGATCTTTGGGGGGGCTGGAACAATGAGCAGTTCTTC
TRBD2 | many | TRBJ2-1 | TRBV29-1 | CSVDYGRDEQFF | TGCAGCGTTGATTACGGGAGGGATGAGCAGTTCTTC
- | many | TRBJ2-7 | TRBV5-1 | CASSLARTLSYEQYF | TGCGCCAGCAGCTTGGCACGGACACTCTCCTACGAGCAGTACTTC
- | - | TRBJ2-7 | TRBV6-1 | CASLSPGTGGEQYF | TGTGCCAGCCTCAGCCCCGGGACGGGCGGCGAGCAGTACTTC
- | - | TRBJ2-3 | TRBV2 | CASSAGNTQYF | TGTGCCAGCAGTGCTGGGAATACGCAGTATTTT
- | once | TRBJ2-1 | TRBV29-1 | CSGPGLDNEQFF | TGCAGCGGTCCTGGCCTAGACAATGAGCAGTTCTTC
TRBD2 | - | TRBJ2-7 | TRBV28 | CASRAIGTRLSEQYF | TGTGCCAGCAGGGCGATCGGGACTAGACTTTCCGAGCAGTACTTC